This is a list of T cell receptor beta chains from one sample in a study of cytomegalovirus exposure and HLA in healthy donors. The protocol was immunoSEQ multiplex PCR, while the TCRdb copy is restricted to in-frame clones and leaves out a portion. The table records fewer than 120,000 clones, 60% to 85% of them present only once. Sequenced material: PBMCs. The receptors shown here come from a woman in her thirties in good health and CMV-seronegative. The CDR3 runs from the conserved cysteine through the conserved F or W. The order of the fields is CDR3 length, V gene, J gene, CDR3 protein.

>14|TRBV6-1|TRBJ1-2
CASRRGGADYGYTF
>17|TRBV2|TRBJ1-4
CASSEASRGLFREKLFF
>16|TRBV11-2|TRBJ2-5
CASSTETRPRVETQYF
>15|TRBV7-3|TRBJ2-1
CASSLVSGPYNEQFF
>14|TRBV4-1|TRBJ1-5
CASSQDEGSQPQHF
>12|TRBV6-6|TRBJ1-1
CASKFGGTEAFF
>19|TRBV4-3|TRBJ1-2
CASSQDLTGYEGGDGGYTF
>15|TRBV6-5|TRBJ1-2
CASSYSTGQGYGYTF
>17|TRBV4-1|TRBJ2-1
CASSQAGLAGGLGEQFF
>15|TRBV4-2|TRBJ1-4
CASSQDLQGYEKLFF
>15|TRBV9|TRBJ1-1
CASSVVGQLNTEAFF
>13|TRBV29-1|TRBJ1-3
CSTTGTAGNTIYF
>16|TRBV4-3|TRBJ2-2
CASSQGRQGLAGELFF
>20|TRBV5-1|TRBJ2-2
CASSLRSEGGFSRGTGELFF
>15|TRBV30|TRBJ1-2
CAWVGNSAGENGYTF
>16|TRBV7-6|TRBJ2-1
CASSLFQRGGGNEQFF
>13|TRBV7-3|TRBJ2-5
CASSSDRGETQYF
>14|TRBV5-1|TRBJ1-2
CASSWGQGSGGYTF
>15|TRBV11-2|TRBJ2-7
CASSLAVGAPYEQYF
>11|TRBV2|TRBJ1-2
CASSDEFGYTF
>15|TRBV7-2|TRBJ2-1
CASSPNRAHYNEQFF
>13|TRBV7-2|TRBJ2-5
CASSRVSLETQYF
>14|TRBV18|TRBJ1-4
CASSPDRGDEKLFF
>14|TRBV10-1|TRBJ2-7
CASSGDRAPYEQYF
>16|TRBV10-3|TRBJ1-2
CAITPSPPGQRNGYTF
>15|TRBV11-2|TRBJ2-6
CASSPYISGANVLTF
>13|TRBV18|TRBJ1-1
CASSPSSNTEAFF
>12|TRBV7-2|TRBJ2-1
CASSYTGTSKFF
>15|TRBV7-8|TRBJ1-5
CASSPALVSNQPQHF
>13|TRBV28|TRBJ2-7
CASKGGRAYEQYF
>15|TRBV9|TRBJ1-1
CASSVGQGRDTEAFF
>16|TRBV4-3|TRBJ1-1
CASSQGYRVEDTEAFF